This TCR beta chain is from a study of blood T cells in healthy people across ages (dated by TCRdb to about 2015). Some background on the complete study: In model experiments, template switching captured roughly one uniquely barcoded TCR beta cDNA molecule for every two T cells. Four age groups were formed from the donors: young (average roughly 16 years), middle-aged (just under 40), aged (around 68) and long-lived (less than 85). Two additional independent replicas of 1 million unique cDNA reads from the same blood draw were analyzed for two donors (one aged 18 to 29 and one aged 80 or older). Age-related changes in TCR beta repertoire diversity were measured in the study by deep sequencing normalized with unique cDNA molecular identifiers. Donors of different ages were randomly distributed across sequencing lanes to avoid experimental bias.

Donors were 35 to 40 systemically healthy Caucasian individuals from Russia aged 6 to 90 years. Each donor gave about 9.8 milliliters of peripheral blood, drawn into EDTA-treated Vacutainer tubes. Ficoll-Paque density-gradient centrifugation was used to isolate PBMCs, with at least 6 million per sample. Total RNA was extracted from PBMCs with Trizol reagent, with at least 5 micrograms obtained per sample. For every donor, flow cytometry on a PBMC aliquot measured the percentage of naive CD45RAhigh/CD27high T cells. The method was 5' RACE. Sequenced using an Illumina HiSeq 2500. A second 7 to 11 cycle PCR used a sample-barcoded 5' primer and a J-beta primer mix. A unique molecular identifier was introduced onto each TCR beta cDNA molecule by a template-switch 5' adaptor carrying 12 random nucleotides. At least 3 million CDR3-containing paired-end reads were obtained from each sample. The Mint cDNA synthesis kit, primed by a TRBC-specific oligonucleotide, was used to synthesize first-strand cDNA from all RNA. All cDNA was treated with uracil-DNA glycosylase and then went through a first 18-cycle PCR with the universal primers M1SS and BC2_uni_R. The published analysis was carried out like this. For normalization, 1 million high-quality reads were randomly selected from each sample, with every read carrying a distinct molecular identifier. Instead of being binned into consensus sequences, reads that shared molecular identifiers were thrown out. MiTCR, set to a Q25 quality threshold and the strictest error-elimination algorithm, was used for CDR3 identification, clonotype clustering and error correction. A nonparametric unseen species model using Euler transformation provided a lower-bound estimate of total TCR beta diversity. TCRdb applied fastp at Q25 and MiXCR to the public reads, then kept only in-frame beta chains. Here each entry gathers all rows of one CDR3 protein and keeps the most common genes and DNA. Here the V and J calls rest on TCRdb's processing, not on the authors' analysis. The sample table shows more than 1,400,000 distinct CDR3 sequences, and around 39% are seen once. Of the sample, 7.9% falls within the top ten clones.

With regard to this clonotype: Its cognate antigen has yet to be identified. No much larger clone exists at a distance of one base, and base qualities are not known.

The CDR3, from cysteine to phenylalanine, totals 15 residues. Only the CDR3 part of the read is kept: 45 bases, read in frame from the first base. Trimming takes 2 bases off V and 4 bases off J; junction bases not matched to a gene: 2. The germline V gene sets CDR1 to MNHEY and CDR2 to SVGAGI. Broader findings and caveats from the paper: Compared with the aged group, the long-lived group had more naive CD4+ T cells, fewer expanded clones and increased TCR diversity, a pattern suggesting age selection. As age increased, observed TCR beta diversity per million T cells dropped in a roughly linear way, and a significant reduction was already evident by age 40. Estimates of total diversity from one million sequenced T cells were regarded as lower bounds and underestimates. The CMV infection status of donors was not known, potentially confounding age-related changes in expanded clonotypes. There was a strong correlation between observed TCR beta diversity and the percentage of naive T cells measured by flow cytometry. Bulk unsorted PBMC profiling prevented conclusive comparison of naive and antigen-experienced compartments.

Recombination linked TRBV6-5 to TRBJ2-3; 11 bases in between match TRBD2. The sample consisted of blood. The TCR was taken from a woman aged 18 to 35 in good health. The CDR3 region reads CASSYVAGGPDTQYF. The DNA reads TGTGCCAGCAGTTACGTAGCGGGGGGGCCAGATACGCAGTATTTT.